Sequencing of this T cell receptor beta chain was carried out in a study of T cell responses to AZD1222 COVID-19 vaccine. Germline V gene lookup returns CDR1 MGHRA and CDR2 YSYEKL. V lost 1 base, J lost 5 bases, and 8 bases lay in between. CDR3 length equals 14 residues. The table came from immunoSEQ multiplex PCR; TCRdb's copy has only in-frame clones and leaves some out. The table lists some 130,000 clones, approximately 90% of them singletons. This clonotype originated in an adult in good health. The genes are TRBV4-1 and TRBJ2-2; D may be TRBD2 (5 bases). Sequenced material: peripheral blood, taken on day 0 of AZD1222 vaccination. The CDR3 sequence: CASSQGRVTGELFF. CDR3 nucleotides: TGCGCCAGCAGCCAAGGGCGGGTAACCGGGGAGCTGTTTTTT.